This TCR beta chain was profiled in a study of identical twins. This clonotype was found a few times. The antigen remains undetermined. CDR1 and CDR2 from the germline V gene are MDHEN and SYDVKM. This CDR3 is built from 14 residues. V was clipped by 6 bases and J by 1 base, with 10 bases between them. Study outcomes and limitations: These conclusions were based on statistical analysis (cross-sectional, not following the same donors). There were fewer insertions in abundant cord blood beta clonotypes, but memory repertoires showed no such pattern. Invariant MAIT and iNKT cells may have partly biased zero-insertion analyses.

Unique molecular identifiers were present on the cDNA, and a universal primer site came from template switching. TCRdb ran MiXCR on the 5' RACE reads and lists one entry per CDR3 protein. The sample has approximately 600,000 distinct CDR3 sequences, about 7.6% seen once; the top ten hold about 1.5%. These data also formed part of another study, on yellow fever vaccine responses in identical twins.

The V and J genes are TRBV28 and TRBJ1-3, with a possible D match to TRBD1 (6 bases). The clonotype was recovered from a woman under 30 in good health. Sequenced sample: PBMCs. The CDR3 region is CASSHRVSGNTIYF. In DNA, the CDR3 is TGTGCCAGCAGCCACAGGGTTTCTGGAAACACCATATATTTT.